Sequencing of this T cell receptor beta chain was carried out in a study of CD8 T cells in Susac syndrome. Purification of the CD8+ and CD4+ T cells relied on negative isolation, and TEMRA cells underwent FACS enrichment. With random hexamers, reverse transcription was performed on about 0.45 to 1 ug of RNA. Multiplex immunoSEQ PCR targeted 54 Vbeta and 13 Jbeta TCR beta segments. TCRdb called the immunoSEQ multiplex PCR reads again in MiXCR, with one record for every CDR3 protein. The table includes about 90,000 distinct CDR3 sequences, 90% to 95% detected once. Germline values: CDR1 DFQATT, CDR2 SNEGSKA (reference sequence). There are 12 residues in the CDR3. The germline V and J ends were trimmed by 3 bases and 0 bases, with 6 bases remaining between them.

The clonotype comes from a human donor in good health. The sample consisted of CD8+ T cells from PBMCs. The V and J genes are TRBV20-1 and TRBJ2-7, with D hard to call. CDR3 nucleotide sequence: TGCAGTGCTAGCCACAGCTCCTACGAGCAGTACTTC. Its protein product is CSASHSSYEQYF.